The 7 T cell receptor beta chains reported below all come from one sample, sequenced in a study of prognosis after radiotherapy for stage I lung cancer. The study amplified the TCR beta CDR3 region from genomic DNA. This amplification was carried out by two rounds of multiplex PCR. It was primers specific to each TRBV and TRBJ gene that first-round PCR used. TCRdb re-derived calls from the multiplex PCR reads in MiXCR, one entry per CDR3 protein. The sample includes under 55,000 distinct CDR3 sequences, roughly 36% seen only once; the top ten take about a tenth. The sequenced sample was PBMCs, obtained before or after stereotactic body radiation therapy (not recorded which). The receptor source for this set is a donor aged 50 or older with non-small cell lung cancer.

As for this clonotype: A much larger clone lies one base from this, so it may be a read error. V and J are TRBV6-1 and TRBJ1-2; D ambiguous. Trimming took 3 bases from V and 2 from J, leaving 7 bases between them. This CDR3 has 13 amino acids. Germline V lookup: CDR1 MNHNS, CDR2 SASEGT. The CDR3 sequence is CASSEKENYGYTF. CDR3 coding DNA: TGTGCCAGCAGTGAGAAAGAGAACTATGGCTACACCTTC.

The chain couples TRBV11-2 to TRBJ2-7, with no clear D. V was shortened by 7 bases and J by 1 base, with 26 bases between the two germline ends. The germline gives CDR1 SGHAT, CDR2 FQNNGV. The CDR3 totals 18 residues. The CDR3 region has the DNA TGTGCCAGCACCAGGAGTGCGGTAGGGCCTCATAGTTCCTACGAGCAGTACTTC. Translating gives CASTRSAVGPHSSYEQYF.

At least ten counts were recorded for this clonotype. A read error may account for a junction end that differs from germline. The chain has TRBV7-7 and TRBJ2-2; D is possibly TRBD2 (5 bases). CDR3 length equals 16 residues. CDR1 is SSHAT, CDR2 FNYEAQ, per germline (reference sequence). CDR3: CASSPSPGSNTGELLF. The CDR3 region has the DNA TGTGCTAGCAGTCCCTCACCGGGATCTAACACCGGGGAGCTGCTTTTT.

With regard to this clonotype: With a much larger clone just one base away, this may be a read error. The V gene is TRBV6-1, the J gene TRBJ1-1; D is undetermined. Germline values: CDR1 MNHNS, CDR2 SASEGT. This CDR3 is 12 amino acids long. V lost 9 bases and J 11 bases, leaving 19 bases between the germline ends. CDR3 bases: TGTGCCAGAAGGAAGTCGGGAGGAGTGGCTTTCTTT. Translating gives CARRKSGGVAFF.

The V gene is TRBV4-1, the J gene TRBJ2-7, with 8 positions matching TRBD1. J lost 3 bases, V lost 7 bases, and 11 bases had no gene match. The germline V gene encodes CDR1 MGHRA and CDR2 YSYEKL. The CDR3 runs 15 residues. The CDR3 sequence: CASIQTDRDLYEQYF. The CDR3 region has the DNA TGCGCCAGCATCCAGACGGACAGGGACCTCTACGAGCAGTACTTC.

With regard to this clonotype: A much bigger clone sits one base away, suggesting this may be a read error. The chain recombines TRBV28 with TRBJ1-1; D unclear. The germline gives CDR1 MDHEN, CDR2 SYDVKM. This CDR3 has 13 amino acids. CDR3 nucleotide sequence: TGCGCCAGCAGTACCAAAGGGCGAGGGGAAGCTTTCTTT. This translates into CASSTKGRGEAFF.

Of note for this clonotype: This may be a read error, as it is one base from a much larger clone. The rearrangement joins TRBV24-1 to TRBJ2-5; D gene uncertain. The CDR3 spans 15 residues. The germline CDR1 and CDR2 sequences are KGHDR and SFDVKD. CDR3 protein: CATSDASGFQGTQYF. CDR3 DNA: TGTGCCACCAGTGATGCTAGTGGGTTCCAAGGGACCCAGTACTTC.